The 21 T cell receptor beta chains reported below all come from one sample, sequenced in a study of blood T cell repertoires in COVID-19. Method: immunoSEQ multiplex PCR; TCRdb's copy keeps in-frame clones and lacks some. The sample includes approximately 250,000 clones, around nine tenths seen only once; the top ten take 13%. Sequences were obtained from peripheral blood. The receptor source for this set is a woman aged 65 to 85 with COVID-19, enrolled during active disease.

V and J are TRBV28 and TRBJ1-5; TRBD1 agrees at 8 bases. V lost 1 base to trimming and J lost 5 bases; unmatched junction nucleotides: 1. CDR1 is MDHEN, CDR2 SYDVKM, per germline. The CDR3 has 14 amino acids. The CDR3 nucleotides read TGTGCCAGCAGTTTATTACAGGGGGATCAGCCCCAGCATTTT. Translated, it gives CASSLLQGDQPQHF.

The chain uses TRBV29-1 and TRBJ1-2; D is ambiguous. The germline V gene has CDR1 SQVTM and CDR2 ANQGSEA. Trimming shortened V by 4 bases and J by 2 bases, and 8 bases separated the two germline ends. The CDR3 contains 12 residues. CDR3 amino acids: CSVGSRNYGYTF. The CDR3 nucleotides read TGCAGCGTTGGGAGCAGAAACTATGGCTACACCTTC.

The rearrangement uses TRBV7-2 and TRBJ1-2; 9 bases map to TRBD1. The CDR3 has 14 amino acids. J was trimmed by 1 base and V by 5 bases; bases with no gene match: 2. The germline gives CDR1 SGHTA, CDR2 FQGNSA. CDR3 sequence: CASSPTGGNYGYTF. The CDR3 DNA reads TGTGCCAGCAGCCCGACAGGGGGTAACTATGGCTACACCTTC.

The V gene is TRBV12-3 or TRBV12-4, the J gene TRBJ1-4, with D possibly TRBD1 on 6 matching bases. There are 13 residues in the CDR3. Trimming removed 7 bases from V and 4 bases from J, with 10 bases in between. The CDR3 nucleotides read TGTGCCAGCAACCTCAGGGGTAATGAAAAACTGTTTTTT. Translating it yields CASNLRGNEKLFF.

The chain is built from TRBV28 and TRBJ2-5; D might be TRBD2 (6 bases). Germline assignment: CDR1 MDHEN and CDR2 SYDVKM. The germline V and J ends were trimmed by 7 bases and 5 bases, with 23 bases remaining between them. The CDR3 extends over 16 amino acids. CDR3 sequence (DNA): TGTGCCAGCACGAGGCGGGGCCTAGCCTCCCGGGAGACCCAGTACTTC. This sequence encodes CASTRRGLASRETQYF.

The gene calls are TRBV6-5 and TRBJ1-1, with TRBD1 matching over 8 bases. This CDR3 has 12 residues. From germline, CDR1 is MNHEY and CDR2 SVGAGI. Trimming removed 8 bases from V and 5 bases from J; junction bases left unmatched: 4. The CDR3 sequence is CASGQGGTEAFF. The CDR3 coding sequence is TGTGCCAGCGGACAGGGCGGGACTGAAGCTTTCTTT.

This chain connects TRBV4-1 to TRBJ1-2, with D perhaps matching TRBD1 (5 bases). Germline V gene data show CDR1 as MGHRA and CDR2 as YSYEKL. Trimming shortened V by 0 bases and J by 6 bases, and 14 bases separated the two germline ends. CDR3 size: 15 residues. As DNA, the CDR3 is TGCGCCAGCAGCCAAGATCCCGGCAGGGTGGATGGCTACACCTTC. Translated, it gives CASSQDPGRVDGYTF.

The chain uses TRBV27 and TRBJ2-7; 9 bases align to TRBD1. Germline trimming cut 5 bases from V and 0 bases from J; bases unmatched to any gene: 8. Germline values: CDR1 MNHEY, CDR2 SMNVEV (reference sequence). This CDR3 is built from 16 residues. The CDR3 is CASSPGQGYFSYEQYF. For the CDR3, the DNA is TGTGCCAGCAGTCCGGGACAGGGATACTTCTCCTACGAGCAGTACTTC.

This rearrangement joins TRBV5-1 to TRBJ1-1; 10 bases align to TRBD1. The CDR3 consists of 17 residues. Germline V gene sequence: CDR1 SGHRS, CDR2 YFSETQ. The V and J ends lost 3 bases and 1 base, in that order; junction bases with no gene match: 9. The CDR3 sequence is CASSSGPGTGANTEAFF. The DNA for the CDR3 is TGCGCCAGCAGCTCCGGTCCCGGGACAGGGGCGAACACTGAAGCTTTCTTT.

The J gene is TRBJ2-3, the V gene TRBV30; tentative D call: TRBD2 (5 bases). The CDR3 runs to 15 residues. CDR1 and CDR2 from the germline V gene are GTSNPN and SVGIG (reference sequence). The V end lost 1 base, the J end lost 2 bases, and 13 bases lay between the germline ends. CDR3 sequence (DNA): TGTGCCTGGAGTGCCCTAGCAGGAATCACAGATACGCAGTATTTT. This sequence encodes CAWSALAGITDTQYF.

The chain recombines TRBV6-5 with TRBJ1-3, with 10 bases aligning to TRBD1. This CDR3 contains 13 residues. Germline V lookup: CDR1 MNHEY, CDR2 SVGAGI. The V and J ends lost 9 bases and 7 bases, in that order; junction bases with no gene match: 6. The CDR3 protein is CASARGQGNTIYF. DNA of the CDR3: TGTGCCAGTGCCCGGGGACAGGGGAACACCATATATTTT.

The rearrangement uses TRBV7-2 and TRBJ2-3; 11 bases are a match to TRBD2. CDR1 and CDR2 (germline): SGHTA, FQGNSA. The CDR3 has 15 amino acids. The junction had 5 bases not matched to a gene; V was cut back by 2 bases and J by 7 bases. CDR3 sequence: CASSLSSGGSNTQYF. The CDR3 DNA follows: TGTGCCAGCAGCTTATCTAGCGGGGGGTCCAATACGCAGTATTTT.

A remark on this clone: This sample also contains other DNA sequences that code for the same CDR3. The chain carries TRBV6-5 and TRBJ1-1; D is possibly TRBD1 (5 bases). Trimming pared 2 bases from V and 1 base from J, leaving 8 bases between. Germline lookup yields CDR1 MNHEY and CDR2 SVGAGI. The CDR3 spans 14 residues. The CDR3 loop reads CASSYRGGNTEAFF. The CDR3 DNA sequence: TGTGCCAGCAGTTACAGGGGAGGGAACACTGAAGCTTTCTTT.

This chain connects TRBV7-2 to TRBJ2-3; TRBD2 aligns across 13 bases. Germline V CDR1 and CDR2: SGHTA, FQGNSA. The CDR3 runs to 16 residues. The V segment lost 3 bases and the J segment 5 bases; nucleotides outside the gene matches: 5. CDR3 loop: CASSFTSGGAQDTQYF. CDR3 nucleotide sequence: TGTGCCAGCAGCTTTACTAGCGGGGGGGCCCAAGATACGCAGTATTTT. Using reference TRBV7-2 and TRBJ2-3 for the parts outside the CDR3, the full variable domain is GAGVSQSPSNKVTEKGKDVELRCDPISGHTALYWYRQSLGQGLEFLIYFQGNSAPDKSGLPSDRFSAERTGGSVSTLTIQRTQQEDSAVYLCASSFTSGGAQDTQYFGPGTRLTVL.

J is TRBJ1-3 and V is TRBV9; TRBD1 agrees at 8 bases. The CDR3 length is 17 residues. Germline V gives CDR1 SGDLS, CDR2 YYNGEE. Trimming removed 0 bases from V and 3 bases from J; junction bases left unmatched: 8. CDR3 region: CASSVGQGQGNGNTIYF. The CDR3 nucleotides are TGTGCCAGCAGCGTAGGGCAAGGACAGGGAAATGGAAACACCATATATTTT.

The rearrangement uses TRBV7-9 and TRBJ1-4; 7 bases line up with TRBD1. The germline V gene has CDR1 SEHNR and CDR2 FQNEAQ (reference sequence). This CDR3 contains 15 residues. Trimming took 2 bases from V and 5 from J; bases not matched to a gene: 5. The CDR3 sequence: CASSLRTGSNEKLFF. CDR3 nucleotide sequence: TGTGCCAGCAGCTTACGGACAGGTTCGAATGAAAAACTGTTTTTT. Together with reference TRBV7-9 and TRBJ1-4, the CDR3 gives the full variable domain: DTGVSQNPRHKITKRGQNVTFRCDPISEHNRLYWYRQTLGQGPEFLTYFQNEAQLEKSRLLSDRFSAERPKGSFSTLEIQRTEQGDSAMYLCASSLRTGSNEKLFFGSGTQLSVL.

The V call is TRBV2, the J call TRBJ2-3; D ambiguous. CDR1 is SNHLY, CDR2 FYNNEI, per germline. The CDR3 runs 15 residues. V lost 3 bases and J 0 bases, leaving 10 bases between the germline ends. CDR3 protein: CASSESRSSTDTQYF. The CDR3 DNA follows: TGTGCCAGCAGTGAGTCTAGATCTAGCACAGATACGCAGTATTTT.

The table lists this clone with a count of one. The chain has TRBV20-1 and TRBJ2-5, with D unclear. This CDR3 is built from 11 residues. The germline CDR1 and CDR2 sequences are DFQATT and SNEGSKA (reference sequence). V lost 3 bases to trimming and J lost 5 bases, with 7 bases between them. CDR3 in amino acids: CSARESETQYF. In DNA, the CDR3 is TGCAGTGCTAGGGAGTCGGAGACCCAGTACTTC.

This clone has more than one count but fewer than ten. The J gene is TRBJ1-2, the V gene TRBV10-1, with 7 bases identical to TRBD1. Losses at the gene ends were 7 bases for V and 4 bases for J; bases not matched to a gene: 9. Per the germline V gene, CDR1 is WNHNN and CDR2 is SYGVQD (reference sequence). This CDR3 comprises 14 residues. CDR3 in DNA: TGCGCCAGCATAACCGGGACAGTTCCCTATGGCTACACCTTC. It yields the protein CASITGTVPYGYTF.

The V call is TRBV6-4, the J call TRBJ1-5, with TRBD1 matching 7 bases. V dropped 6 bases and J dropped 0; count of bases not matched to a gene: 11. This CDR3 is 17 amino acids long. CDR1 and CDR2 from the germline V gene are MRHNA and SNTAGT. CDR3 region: CASRTLTGTFSNQPQHF. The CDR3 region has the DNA TGTGCCAGCAGGACCTTGACAGGGACCTTTAGCAATCAGCCCCAGCATTTT.

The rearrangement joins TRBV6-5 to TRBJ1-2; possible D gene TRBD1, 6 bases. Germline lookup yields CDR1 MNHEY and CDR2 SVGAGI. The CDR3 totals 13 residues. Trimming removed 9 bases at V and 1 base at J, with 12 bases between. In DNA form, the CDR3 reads TGTGCCAGTCTACTAGGGGGTAACTATGGCTACACCTTC. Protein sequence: CASLLGGNYGYTF.